A selection of T cell receptor beta chains follows, all from one sample in a study of blood T cell repertoires in COVID-19. Clones were read by immunoSEQ multiplex PCR, and TCRdb kept only the in-frame ones, dropping some. Here the sample spans 31,000 or so clones, 80% to 90% being singletons. The specimen sequenced was peripheral blood. These receptors all stem from a man older than 75 with acute or convalescent COVID-19. The CDR3 runs from the conserved cysteine through the conserved F or W. Fields, in order: V gene, J gene, CDR3 protein.

v_call: TRBV7-2
j_call: TRBJ2-7
cdr3_aa: CASSSKTSGSSYEQYF

v_call: TRBV2
j_call: TRBJ2-7
cdr3_aa: CASSRLNYEQYF

v_call: TRBV5-1
j_call: TRBJ1-1
cdr3_aa: CASSLAQWSAEAFF

v_call: TRBV7-2
j_call: TRBJ1-4
cdr3_aa: CASSAQQGEKLFF

v_call: TRBV7-8
j_call: TRBJ2-7
cdr3_aa: CASSQGLGYEQYF

v_call: TRBV27
j_call: TRBJ2-2
cdr3_aa: CASSFSGSANTGELFF

v_call: TRBV4-2
j_call: TRBJ2-7
cdr3_aa: CASSQDWTGSYEQYF

v_call: TRBV2
j_call: TRBJ2-5
cdr3_aa: CASSGSRNQETQYF

v_call: TRBV30
j_call: TRBJ2-7
cdr3_aa: CAWSVEAGAYEQYF

v_call: TRBV5-1
j_call: TRBJ1-2
cdr3_aa: CASSLRGDGYTF

v_call: TRBV6-5
j_call: TRBJ2-1
cdr3_aa: CASMVRESSYNEQFF

v_call: TRBV12-3/TRBV12-4
j_call: TRBJ2-1
cdr3_aa: CASSSQGSNEQFF

v_call: TRBV19
j_call: TRBJ2-3
cdr3_aa: CASSLPQGVGDTQYF

v_call: TRBV2
j_call: TRBJ2-5
cdr3_aa: CASGVRLEETQYF

v_call: TRBV5-1
j_call: TRBJ2-5
cdr3_aa: CASSLERRSFQETQYF

v_call: TRBV12-3/TRBV12-4
j_call: TRBJ1-5
cdr3_aa: CASRGLGPQHF

v_call: TRBV27
j_call: TRBJ1-1
cdr3_aa: CASSLWGPTTEAFF

v_call: TRBV7-2
j_call: TRBJ2-1
cdr3_aa: CASSLASLAGDSYNEQFF

v_call: TRBV11-2
j_call: TRBJ1-1
cdr3_aa: CASSSQAGTEAFF

v_call: TRBV11-2
j_call: TRBJ1-2
cdr3_aa: CASSLRHEGQSTYGYTF

v_call: TRBV11-2
j_call: TRBJ2-1
cdr3_aa: CASSLSRDSEQFF

v_call: TRBV12-3/TRBV12-4
j_call: TRBJ1-1
cdr3_aa: CASSLGATEAFF

v_call: TRBV5-1
j_call: TRBJ1-2
cdr3_aa: CASSTGAESLYTF

v_call: TRBV7-9
j_call: TRBJ2-5
cdr3_aa: CASSQGSDSQETQYF

v_call: TRBV5-1
j_call: TRBJ2-3
cdr3_aa: CASSETGGVVYF

v_call: TRBV5-1
j_call: TRBJ2-7
cdr3_aa: CASSQGPSYEQYF

v_call: TRBV2
j_call: TRBJ2-7
cdr3_aa: CASKGEAGAYEQYF